Following are 27 T cell receptor beta chains from one sample sequenced in a study of blood T cell repertoires in COVID-19 (dated by TCRdb to about 2020). The library came from the immunoSEQ multiplex PCR assay. Sourced from immuneACCESS, this table was stored by TCRdb with only in-frame sequences that have V and J called. A share of the clones is absent; for the studies checked, an unresolved V gene accounts for under half, and the remainder has no known explanation. The sample profile shows a few hundred thousand clones; 91% of them were found once. Of the sample, 0.95% to 1.5% is held by the ten largest clones. The specimen sequenced was PBMCs or T cells enriched from blood (not recorded which). All receptors come from a human donor in a cohort exposed to, infected with or recovered from COVID-19 (not recorded which). The donor label of this sample is uncertain.

CDR3 coding DNA: TGTGCCAGTAGTGAGGTCTGGGCTAATGAAAAACTGTTTTTT. Protein: CASSEVWANEKLFF. V is TRBV19 and J is TRBJ1-4; D gene unclear. V dropped 5 bases and J dropped 3 bases, with 10 bases sitting between them. The CDR3 has 14 residues. From germline, CDR1 is LNHDA and CDR2 SQIVND (reference sequence).

This chain uses TRBV13 with TRBJ2-7; D is possibly TRBD1 (6 bases). CDR1 and CDR2 from the germline V gene are PRHDT and FYEKMQ (reference sequence). Trimming stripped 2 bases from V and 3 bases from J, with 11 bases between. The CDR3 loop spans 14 amino acids. CDR3 residues: CASSLKPQGYEQYF. The DNA of the CDR3 is TGTGCCAGCAGCTTAAAGCCACAGGGCTACGAGCAGTACTTC.

The V and J genes are TRBV18 and TRBJ2-2; D is unclear. CDR1 is KGHSH and CDR2 is LQKENI in the germline V gene. The V gene lost 2 bases and the J gene lost 6 bases, with 10 bases spanning the gap. There are 14 residues in the CDR3. The CDR3 DNA follows: TGTGCCAGCTCACCAGTACAACGGGCCGGGGAGCTGTTTTTT. It is translated as CASSPVQRAGELFF.

This clone is a singleton in its sample. The V call is TRBV9, the J call TRBJ2-3; D perhaps matches TRBD1 (6 bases). The CDR3 has 15 amino acids. CDR1 is SGDLS, CDR2 YYNGEE, per germline. The V and J ends lost 0 bases and 3 bases respectively, with 11 bases between them. CDR3 bases: TGTGCCAGCAGCGTAGTACAGGGCGCGACAGATACGCAGTATTTT. Protein product: CASSVVQGATDTQYF.

The genes are TRBV30 and TRBJ1-1; 8 bases are a match to TRBD1. The J segment lost 8 bases and the V segment lost 2 bases, leaving 10 bases of the junction unmatched. CDR1 GTSNPN and CDR2 SVGIG come from the germline V gene (reference sequence). The CDR3 sequence is 14 residues long. The CDR3 region is CAWSTGQGAGEAFF. The CDR3 DNA follows: TGTGCCTGGAGTACAGGGCAGGGGGCCGGCGAAGCTTTCTTT.

V and J are TRBV2 and TRBJ1-2; D remains unclear. Germline CDR1 reads SNHLY; CDR2 reads FYNNEI. The CDR3 sequence is 13 residues long. V was shortened by 9 bases and J by 4 bases, with 15 bases between the two germline ends. The CDR3 loop is CASRIETFYGYTF. CDR3 coding DNA: TGTGCCAGTCGCATTGAAACATTCTATGGCTACACCTTC.

This chain links TRBV4-1 with TRBJ1-3; no reliable D call. The germline V and J ends were trimmed by 5 bases and 2 bases, with 13 bases remaining between them. The length of the CDR3 is 15 residues. The V gene's germline CDR1 is MGHRA and CDR2 YSYEKL. CDR3 coding DNA: TGCGCCAGCAGCAACCCCCACGAGGCTGGAAACACCATATATTTT. Translating gives CASSNPHEAGNTIYF.

A single count supports this clone. The chain couples TRBV24-1 to TRBJ1-2, with 8 bases aligning to TRBD1. The junction had 10 bases not matched to a gene; V was cut back by 4 bases and J by 4 bases. Per the germline V gene, CDR1 is KGHDR and CDR2 is SFDVKD. The CDR3 totals 16 residues. In DNA, the CDR3 is TGTGCCACCAGTGACTCTAGACAGGGGCCCCCCTATGGCTACACCTTC. It codes for CATSDSRQGPPYGYTF.

In this sample, this clone turned up a few times. Distinct nucleotide sequences in the sample also encode this CDR3. This chain links TRBV10-1 with TRBJ2-7; 10 bases agree with TRBD1. V trimming: 4 bases; J trimming: 1 base; junction bases outside the gene matches: 1. CDR3 length: 14 residues. The germline V gene encodes CDR1 WNHNN and CDR2 SYGVQD (reference sequence). The CDR3, as DNA: TGCGCCAGCAGTGCGGACAGGGGGTCCTACGAGCAGTACTTC. Translation gives CASSADRGSYEQYF.

This chain links TRBV7-9 with TRBJ2-2, with TRBD1 matching 7 bases. V lost 6 bases and J lost 5; bases outside the gene matches: 12. Germline V gene sequence: CDR1 SEHNR, CDR2 FQNEAQ (reference sequence). This CDR3 region has 16 residues. CDR3 nucleotides: TGTGCCAGCAGTTATTCTGGACAGGCGAGAACCGGGGAGCTGTTTTTT. This encodes CASSYSGQARTGELFF.

This chain connects TRBV5-4 to TRBJ2-7; 11 bases are shared with TRBD1. V was pared by 1 base and J by 2 bases, with 8 bases of the junction left unmatched. This CDR3 has 17 residues. Germline V gives CDR1 SGHNT, CDR2 YYREEE (reference sequence). The CDR3 here is CASSLPTGTGGTYEQYF. Here the CDR3 DNA reads TGTGCCAGCAGCTTGCCCACCGGGACAGGGGGAACCTACGAGCAGTACTTC.

The chain has TRBV2 and TRBJ2-7; D is perhaps TRBD1 (6 bases). The CDR3 runs 15 residues. CDR1 is SNHLY, CDR2 FYNNEI, per germline. Trimming shortened V by 3 bases and J by 2 bases, and 14 bases separated the two germline ends. The CDR3 DNA reads as TGTGCCAGCAGTGAGGGCAGGGGAAGGACCTACGAGCAGTACTTC. This codes for CASSEGRGRTYEQYF. The full variable domain, completed using reference TRBV2 and TRBJ2-7, is EPEVTQTPSHQVTQMGQEVILRCVPISNHLYFYWYRQILGQKVEFLVSFYNNEISEKSEIFDDQFSVERPDGSNFTLKIRSTKLEDSAMYFCASSEGRGRTYEQYFGPGTRLTVT.

The genes are TRBV5-1 and TRBJ1-1; D gene ambiguous. The CDR3 loop spans 15 amino acids. Germline V CDR1 and CDR2: SGHRS, YFSETQ. Trimming stripped 3 bases from V and 2 bases from J, with 14 bases between. CDR3 bases: TGCGCCAGCAGCTGGATGGGAGGTTCCAACACTGAAGCTTTCTTT. Translating it yields CASSWMGGSNTEAFF.

The V gene is TRBV9, the J gene TRBJ2-3; D is possibly TRBD1 (6 bases). The ends were cut back, 3 bases at V and 7 bases at J, with 12 bases in the middle. In germline, CDR1 is SGDLS, CDR2 YYNGEE. CDR3 size: 13 residues. Written as DNA, the CDR3 is TGTGCCAGCAGCGCCCGGGACACCAATACGCAGTATTTT. Translation: CASSARDTNTQYF.

This clone showed up just once. This chain joins TRBV20-1 and TRBJ1-5; possibly TRBD1 for D (6 bases). Between the trimmed V and J ends, which lost 5 bases and 0 bases, there was a span of 35 bases. The CDR3 length is 22 residues. Germline V gene lookup returns CDR1 DFQATT and CDR2 SNEGSKA (reference sequence). The chain's CDR3 is CSAGVGRETGGEWVYSNQPQHF. Written as DNA, the CDR3 is TGCAGTGCTGGTGTAGGGCGGGAGACCGGGGGCGAATGGGTCTATAGCAATCAGCCCCAGCATTTT.

The chain combines TRBV21-1 with TRBJ1-4; no check of the table's D call, TRBD1, against the DNA was made. TRBV21-1 is a known pseudogene. This CDR3 spans 14 amino acids. The CDR3 nucleotides read TGTGCGGGACAGTGGGGCAAGGCTAATGAAAAACTGTTTTTT. Its translation: CAGQWGKANEKLFF.

The chain combines TRBV5-8 with TRBJ1-5, with D tentatively TRBD1 (5 bases). Germline V gene lookup returns CDR1 SGHTS and CDR2 YDEGEE. Trimming took off 3 bases at V and 0 bases at J, with 13 bases between the two ends. The CDR3 contains 16 residues. CDR3 sequence: CASSSKQVNSNQPQHF. In nucleotides, the CDR3 is TGTGCCAGCAGCTCCAAACAGGTGAATAGCAATCAGCCCCAGCATTTT.

The chain combines TRBV4-1 with TRBJ1-6, with a possible D match to TRBD1 (6 bases). The ends were cut back, 2 bases at V and 0 bases at J, with 14 bases in the middle. From germline, CDR1 is MGHRA and CDR2 YSYEKL. The CDR3 runs to 18 residues. The CDR3 loop is CASSQFRQVSSYNSPLHF. DNA of the CDR3: TGCGCCAGCAGCCAATTTCGACAGGTCAGCTCCTATAATTCACCCCTCCACTTT.

The chain uses TRBV11-2 and TRBJ2-1; 7 nucleotides match TRBD2. V lost 10 bases and J lost 7; bases outside the gene matches: 19. Germline CDR1 reads SGHAT; CDR2 reads FQNNGV. CDR3 length equals 16 residues. The CDR3 reads CATRPPIRRGMNEQFF. The DNA of the CDR3 is TGTGCCACACGCCCCCCGATCAGGCGGGGGATGAATGAGCAGTTCTTC. Looking up the rest from reference TRBV11-2 and TRBJ2-1 gives the full variable domain: EAGVAQSPRYKIIEKRQSVAFWCNPISGHATLYWYQQILGQGPKLLIQFQNNGVVDDSQLPKDRFSAERLKGVDSTLKIQPAKLEDSAVYLCATRPPIRRGMNEQFFGPGTRLTVL.

The chain is built from TRBV2 and TRBJ1-3; 8 nucleotides match TRBD1. The CDR3 length is 14 residues. Per the germline V gene, CDR1 is SNHLY and CDR2 is FYNNEI. With 6 bases clipped from V and 4 bases from J, the junction kept 5 bases outside the gene matches. CDR3 loop: CASRTGATGNTIYF. CDR3 coding DNA: TGTGCCAGCAGGACAGGGGCGACGGGAAACACCATATATTTT.

The J gene is TRBJ1-2, the V gene TRBV11-2; D uncertain. Germline V lookup: CDR1 SGHAT, CDR2 FQNNGV. CDR3 length: 16 residues. V shed 5 bases and J shed 1 base, with 17 bases lying between them. CDR3 DNA: TGTGCCAGCAGCCCCCTGGAAGGAGGAATTAACTATGGCTACACCTTC. Translation gives CASSPLEGGINYGYTF.

The CDR3 protein is CASSLTGTGSYEQYF. The CDR3 DNA reads as TGCGCCAGCAGCTTAACCGGGACAGGGTCCTACGAGCAGTACTTC. V usage is TRBV5-1 and J usage is TRBJ2-7; 9 bases agree with TRBD1. This CDR3 has 15 amino acids. The V segment lost 2 bases and the J segment 1 base; nucleotides outside the gene matches: 4. The germline gives CDR1 SGHRS, CDR2 YFSETQ.

A single count supports this clone. The chain couples TRBV15 to TRBJ1-2; D may be TRBD1 (6 bases). This CDR3 region has 12 residues. V shed 6 bases and J shed 8 bases, with 13 bases lying between them. CDR1 is LNHNV, CDR2 YYDKDF, per germline (reference sequence). CDR3 nucleotide sequence: TGTGCCACCAGAACAACAGGGAGCGGCTACACCTTC. Its translation is CATRTTGSGYTF.

J is TRBJ2-2 and V is TRBV11-3, with 10 bases fitting TRBD1. The CDR3 has 18 amino acids. Germline V CDR1 and CDR2: SGHNT, YENEEA. The J segment lost 7 bases and the V segment lost 5 bases, leaving 16 bases of the junction unmatched. Here the CDR3 reads CASSPSGTGVRSGGELFF. CDR3 coding DNA: TGTGCCAGCAGCCCTTCAGGGACAGGGGTTAGGAGTGGCGGGGAGCTGTTTTTT.

This rearrangement joins TRBV5-5 to TRBJ2-7; tentatively, D is TRBD1 (5 bases). The germline V gene encodes CDR1 SGHKS and CDR2 YYEKEE (reference sequence). The V end lost 4 bases, the J end lost 2 bases, and 10 bases lay between the germline ends. The CDR3 is made up of 13 amino acids. CDR3 sequence: CASSPTVTYEQYF. The CDR3 bases are TGTGCCAGCAGCCCGACAGTTACCTACGAGCAGTACTTC.

The chain joins TRBV2 to TRBJ1-2, with 9 bases matching TRBD1. The CDR3 contains 16 residues. Germline-derived CDR1 and CDR2 are SNHLY and FYNNEI. J was trimmed by 4 bases and V by 5 bases; bases with no gene match: 11. The DNA of the CDR3 is TGTGCCAGCAGTTCCTCCGGGACAGGGCTATCCTATGGCTACACCTTC. Translation gives CASSSSGTGLSYGYTF.

This chain uses TRBV7-3 with TRBJ2-5; 9 nucleotides agree with TRBD2. The CDR3 loop spans 14 amino acids. J was trimmed by 4 bases and V by 5 bases; bases with no gene match: 5. Germline CDR1 SGHTA, CDR2 FQGTGA. The DNA of the CDR3 is TGTGCCAGCAGCCGAGCGGGGGGTACAGAGACCCAGTACTTC. Residues: CASSRAGGTETQYF.